This T cell receptor beta chain is drawn from a study of human T cells and chemical hapten exposure. Study results and limitations: Among expanded TCRs, significantly more large CDR3 similarity clusters formed than among controls.

Documented time point: patch test 3, about 24 weeks after DPC sensitization. Treatment given: therapeutic diphenylcyclopropenone sensitization with weekly scalp DPC. Blood collection took place prior to placing each patch test. A note on this clonotype: Its target is not known.

The library labeled individual cDNA molecules by adding unique molecular identifiers to them. In the authors' workflow: TCRs per sample had a median of approximately 96,000 and ranged from about 23,224 to 700,000. MiXCR, run by TCRdb on the RACE reads, gives a single entry per CDR3 protein. The V and J calls, along with clone size, are taken from TCRdb and not from the paper's own processing. The table has some 110,000 distinct CDR3 sequences, 34% seen once. The sample consisted of whole blood, taken in connection with sensitization to the hapten diphenylcyclopropenone (DPC). The receptor's source is a man aged 35-49 years with alopecia areata. Some clones in this sample may be carry-over from other donors' samples.

CDR3 in amino acids: CASLEREGTYEQYF. For the CDR3, the DNA is TGTGCCAGCCTCGAGCGGGAGGGTACTTACGAGCAGTACTTC. This sequence joins TRBV21-1 and TRBJ2-7; the table's D gene call, TRBD2, was not cross checked with the DNA. TRBV21-1 has pseudogene status. The CDR3 runs to 14 residues.